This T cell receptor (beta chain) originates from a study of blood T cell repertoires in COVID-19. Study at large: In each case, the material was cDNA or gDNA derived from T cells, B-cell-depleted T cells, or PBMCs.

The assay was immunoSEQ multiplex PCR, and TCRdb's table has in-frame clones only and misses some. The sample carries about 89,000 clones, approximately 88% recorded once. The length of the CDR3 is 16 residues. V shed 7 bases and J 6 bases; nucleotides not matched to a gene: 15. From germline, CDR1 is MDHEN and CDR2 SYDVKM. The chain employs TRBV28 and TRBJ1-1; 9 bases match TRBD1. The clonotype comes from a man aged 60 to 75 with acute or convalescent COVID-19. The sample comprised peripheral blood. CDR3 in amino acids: CASIRQGEQSPSEAFF. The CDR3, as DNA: TGTGCCAGCATTAGACAGGGGGAGCAAAGTCCGTCTGAAGCTTTCTTT.